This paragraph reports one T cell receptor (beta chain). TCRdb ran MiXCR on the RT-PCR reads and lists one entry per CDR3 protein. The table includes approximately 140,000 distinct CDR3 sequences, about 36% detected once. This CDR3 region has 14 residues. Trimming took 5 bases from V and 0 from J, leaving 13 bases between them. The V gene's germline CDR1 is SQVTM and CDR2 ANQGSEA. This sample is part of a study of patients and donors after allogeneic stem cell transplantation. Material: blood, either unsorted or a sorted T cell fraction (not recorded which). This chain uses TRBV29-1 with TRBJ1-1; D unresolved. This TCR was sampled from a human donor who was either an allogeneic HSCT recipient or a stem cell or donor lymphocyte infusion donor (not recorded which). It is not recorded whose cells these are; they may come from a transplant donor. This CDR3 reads CSVFQDGMNTEAFF. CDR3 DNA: TGCAGCGTTTTTCAGGACGGTATGAACACTGAAGCTTTCTTT.